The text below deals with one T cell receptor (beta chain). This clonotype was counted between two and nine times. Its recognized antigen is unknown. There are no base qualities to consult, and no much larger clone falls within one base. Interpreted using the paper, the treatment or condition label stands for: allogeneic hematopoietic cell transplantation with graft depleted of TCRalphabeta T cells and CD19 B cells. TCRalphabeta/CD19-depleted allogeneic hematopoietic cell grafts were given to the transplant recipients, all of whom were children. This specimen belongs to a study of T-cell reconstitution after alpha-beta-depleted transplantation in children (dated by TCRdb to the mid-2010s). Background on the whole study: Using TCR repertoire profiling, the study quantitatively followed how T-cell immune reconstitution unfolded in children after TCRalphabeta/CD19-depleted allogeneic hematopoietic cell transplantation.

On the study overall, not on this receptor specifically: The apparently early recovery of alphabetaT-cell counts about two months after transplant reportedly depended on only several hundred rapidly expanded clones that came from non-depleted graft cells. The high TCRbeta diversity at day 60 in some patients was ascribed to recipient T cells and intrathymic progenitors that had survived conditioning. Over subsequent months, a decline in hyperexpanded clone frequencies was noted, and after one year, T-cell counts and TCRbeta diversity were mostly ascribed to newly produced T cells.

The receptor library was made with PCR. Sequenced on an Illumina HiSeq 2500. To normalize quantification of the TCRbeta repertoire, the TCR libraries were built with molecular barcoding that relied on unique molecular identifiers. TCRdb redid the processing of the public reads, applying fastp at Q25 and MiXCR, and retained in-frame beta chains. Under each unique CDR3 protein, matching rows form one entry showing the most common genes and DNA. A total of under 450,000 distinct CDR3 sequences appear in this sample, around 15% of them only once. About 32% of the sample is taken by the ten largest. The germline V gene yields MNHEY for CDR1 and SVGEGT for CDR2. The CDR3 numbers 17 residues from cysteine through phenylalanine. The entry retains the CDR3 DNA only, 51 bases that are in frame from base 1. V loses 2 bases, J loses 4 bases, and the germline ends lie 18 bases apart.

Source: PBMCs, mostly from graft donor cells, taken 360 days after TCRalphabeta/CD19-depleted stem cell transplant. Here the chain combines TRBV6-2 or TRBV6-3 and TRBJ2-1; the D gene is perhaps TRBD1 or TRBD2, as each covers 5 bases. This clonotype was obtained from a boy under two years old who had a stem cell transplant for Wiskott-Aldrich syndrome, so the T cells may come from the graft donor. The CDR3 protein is CASSYLLWGSRYNEQFF. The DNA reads TGTGCCAGCAGTTACCTTCTCTGGGGGAGCAGGTACAATGAGCAGTTCTTC.